A single sample gave rise to the 8 T cell receptor beta chains below, sequenced in a study of T cell repertoires in cytomegalovirus infection. TCRdb called the reads again in MiXCR, with one record for every CDR3 protein. The table has about 130,000 distinct CDR3 sequences, 7% to 10% seen once; the top ten hold 9.5% to 13%. Specimen: PBMCs. These receptors came from a human donor in good health (CMV status not recorded). Some clones in this sample may be carry-over from other donors' samples.

A word on this clonotype: The junction departs from germline at one end; a sequencing error may be responsible. The chain is built from TRBV2 and TRBJ2-1; TRBD1 aligns across 8 bases. The CDR3 sequence is 11 residues long. Germline CDR1 reads SNHLY; CDR2 reads FYNNEI. CDR3 sequence: CASSPGQGWIF. In nucleotides, the CDR3 is TGTGCCAGCAGTCCCGGACAGGGCTGGATCTTC.

This clonotype came up many times. V and J are TRBV29-1 and TRBJ2-7, with 8 bases aligning to TRBD1. J lost 4 bases, V lost 4 bases, and 3 bases had no gene match. This CDR3 comprises 12 residues. CDR1 is SQVTM, CDR2 ANQGSEA, per germline. The CDR3 DNA reads as TGCAGCGTTGGCAGGGGGCAATACGAGCAGTACTTC. It codes for CSVGRGQYEQYF.

The V call is TRBV13, the J call TRBJ1-4, with D uncertain. V lost 5 bases and J lost 8, with 12 bases in between. The CDR3 consists of 13 residues. Per the germline V gene, CDR1 is PRHDT and CDR2 is FYEKMQ (reference sequence). For the CDR3, the DNA is TGTGCCAGCAGCCAACCAGGTAGCGAAAAACTGTTTTTT. Its translation is CASSQPGSEKLFF.

The rearrangement uses TRBV5-1 and TRBJ2-2; no definite D call. Trimming shortened V by 3 bases and J by 6 bases, and 18 bases separated the two germline ends. This CDR3 comprises 16 residues. The germline CDR1 and CDR2 sequences are SGHRS and YFSETQ. The CDR3 is CASSSWVKERAGELFF. CDR3 in DNA: TGCGCCAGCAGCTCGTGGGTCAAAGAAAGAGCCGGGGAGCTGTTTTTT.

This clonotype was picked up many times. The V and J genes are TRBV7-3 and TRBJ2-3, with D possibly being TRBD1 or TRBD2 (5 bases each). Trimming left V 6 bases short and J 9 bases short, with 16 bases between. This CDR3 has 13 amino acids. Germline values: CDR1 SGHTA, CDR2 FQGTGA. Here the CDR3 DNA reads TGTGCCAGCAGTCCGGGGACCAGTGCCACGCAGTATTTT. Protein sequence: CASSPGTSATQYF.

J is TRBJ1-5 and V is TRBV29-1; 7 bases fit TRBD1. There are 13 residues in the CDR3. Germline CDR1 SQVTM, CDR2 ANQGSEA. With 4 bases clipped from V and 5 bases from J, the junction kept 5 bases outside the gene matches. The CDR3 loop reads CSVGQGVDQPQHF. CDR3 nucleotides: TGCAGCGTTGGGCAGGGGGTAGATCAGCCCCAGCATTTT. The whole variable domain, filled in from reference TRBV29-1 and TRBJ1-5, reads SAVISQKPSRDICQRGTSLTIQCQVDSQVTMMFWYRQQPGQSLTLIATANQGSEATYESGFVIDKFPISRPNLTFSTLTVSNMSPEDSSIYLCSVGQGVDQPQHFGDGTRLSIL.

There are a few counts of this clonotype. The chain recombines TRBV29-1 with TRBJ2-3, with a tentative D call TRBD2 (5 bases). The CDR3 covers 15 residues. Per the germline V gene, CDR1 is SQVTM and CDR2 is ANQGSEA. V was pared by 0 bases and J by 2 bases, with 12 bases between. The CDR3 DNA follows: TGCAGCGTTGAAGATCTTACTAGTCCCACAGATACGCAGTATTTT. Its protein is CSVEDLTSPTDTQYF.

This clonotype appeared many times. The V and J genes are TRBV28 and TRBJ1-5; 10 bases map to TRBD1. V was pared by 5 bases and J by 0 bases, with 7 bases of the junction left unmatched. This CDR3 has 17 amino acids. The germline CDR1 and CDR2 sequences are MDHEN and SYDVKM. The CDR3 DNA reads as TGTGCCAGCAGTCCTCCCAGACAGGGGGCTAGCAATCAGCCCCAGCATTTT. This sequence encodes CASSPPRQGASNQPQHF. Full variable domain (outside the CDR3, taken from reference TRBV28 and TRBJ1-5): DVKVTQSSRYLVKRTGEKVFLECVQDMDHENMFWYRQDPGLGLRLIYFSYDVKMKEKGDIPEGYSVSREKKERFSLILESASTNQTSMYLCASSPPRQGASNQPQHFGDGTRLSIL.